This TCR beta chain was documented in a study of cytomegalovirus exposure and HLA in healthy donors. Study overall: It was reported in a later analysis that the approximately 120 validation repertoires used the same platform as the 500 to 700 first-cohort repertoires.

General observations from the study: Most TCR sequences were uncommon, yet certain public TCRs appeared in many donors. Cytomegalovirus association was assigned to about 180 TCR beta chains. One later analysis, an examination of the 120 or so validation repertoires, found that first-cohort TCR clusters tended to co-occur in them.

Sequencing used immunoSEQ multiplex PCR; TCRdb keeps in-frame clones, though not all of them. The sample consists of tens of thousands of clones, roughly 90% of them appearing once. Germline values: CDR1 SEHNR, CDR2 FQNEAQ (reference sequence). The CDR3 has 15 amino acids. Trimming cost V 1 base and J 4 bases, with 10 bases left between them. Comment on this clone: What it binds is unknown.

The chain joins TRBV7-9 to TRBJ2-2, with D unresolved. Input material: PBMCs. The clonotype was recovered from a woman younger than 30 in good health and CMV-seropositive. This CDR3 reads CASSLVQSFTGELFF. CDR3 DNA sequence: TGTGCCAGCAGCTTAGTACAGAGCTTCACCGGGGAGCTGTTTTTT. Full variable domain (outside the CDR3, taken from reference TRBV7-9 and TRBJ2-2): DTGVSQNPRHKITKRGQNVTFRCDPISEHNRLYWYRQTLGQGPEFLTYFQNEAQLEKSRLLSDRFSAERPKGSFSTLEIQRTEQGDSAMYLCASSLVQSFTGELFFGEGSRLTVL.